In this sample, the clone carrying this T cell receptor (beta chain) turned up many times. Antigen unknown. TCRdb re-called the 5' RACE reads with MiXCR, one entry per CDR3 protein. The sample lists about 80,000 distinct CDR3 sequences; about 5% were seen once. These data are taken from a study of neurological immune-mediated disorders. Broader study findings: Among 34 multiple sclerosis patients, phylogenetic grouping put the repertoires of 18 into a single related-CDR3 cluster, a possible signature.

After removal of 3 bases from V and 7 bases from J, the junction contained 6 bases not matched to a gene. This CDR3 is 15 amino acids long. Germline V CDR1 and CDR2: SGDLS, YYNGEE. Time point specified: longitudinal time-point 2. The unsorted libraries originated from 2 million PBMCs that had been stored at -80 C. The chain carries TRBV9 and TRBJ1-6, with 8 nucleotides matching TRBD1. This receptor was identified in a woman aged 55-69 years with multiple sclerosis. The specimen was PBMCs. In DNA, the CDR3 is TGTGCCAGCAGCGCGGACAGGGCGCAAAATTCACCCCTCCACTTT. This translates into CASSADRAQNSPLHF.